This is a list of T cell receptor beta chains from one sample in a study of beta chain features in type 1 diabetes. Only in-frame clones appear in the TCRdb table, and some are missing; sequencing was by immunoSEQ multiplex PCR. The data show hundreds of thousands of clones, 9.5% to 13% seen once. Sequencing was carried out using naive CD4+ T cells from blood. Receptor source: a man younger than 45 with type 1 diabetes. CDR3s include the opening cysteine and the closing phenylalanine or tryptophan. A D gene is named only where the DNA matches it firmly. The size entry is marked missing in some rows and otherwise reads once, few, many or a size class.

TRBJ2-1,14,few,TRBV5-6,TRBD1,CASSLQGVANEQFF,TGTGCCAGCAGTTTGCAGGGGGTTGCCAATGAGCAGTTCTTC
TRBJ2-7,14,.,TRBV7-2,.,CASSLGQASYEQYF,TGTGCCAGCAGCTTAGGTCAGGCTTCCTACGAGCAGTACTTC
TRBJ2-1,15,.,TRBV5-1,TRBD2,CASSTGTSGGALQFF,TGCGCCAGCAGCACCGGGACTAGCGGGGGGGCCCTGCAGTTCTTC
TRBJ1-5,13,.,TRBV30,TRBD1,CAWSVQGLQPQHF,TGTGCCTGGAGTGTACAGGGGCTACAGCCCCAGCATTTT
TRBJ1-1,17,few,TRBV4-2,TRBD1,CASSQDRGGSGGTEAFF,TGTGCCAGCAGCCAAGATAGGGGCGGGTCAGGGGGCACTGAAGCTTTCTTT
TRBJ2-2,15,.,TRBV2,TRBD2,CASSARTSGTGELFF,TGTGCCAGCAGTGCCCGGACTAGCGGAACCGGGGAGCTGTTTTTT
TRBJ2-5,13,few,TRBV11-2,.,CASSSRPRETQYF,TGTGCCAGCAGCTCAAGGCCCAGGGAGACCCAGTACTTC
TRBJ1-2,16,.,TRBV4-3,TRBD1,CASSQDLTGNLYGYTF,TGCGCCAGCAGCCAAGATCTGACAGGGAATCTCTATGGCTACACCTTC
TRBJ2-5,16,.,TRBV12-5,TRBD2,CASSEDLAGELETQYF,TGTGCTAGTTCTGAGGACTTAGCGGGCGAATTAGAGACCCAGTACTTC
TRBJ2-3,12,few,TRBV29-1,.,CSGVISTDTQYF,TGCAGCGGCGTGATAAGCACAGATACGCAGTATTTT
TRBJ1-1,15,.,TRBV4-3,TRBD1,CASSHAGQGNTEAFF,TGCGCCAGCAGCCACGCCGGACAGGGGAACACTGAAGCTTTCTTT
TRBJ2-4,15,few,TRBV28,.,CASSLRGAAKNIQYF,TGTGCCAGCAGTTTACGGGGGGCCGCCAAAAACATTCAGTACTTC
TRBJ1-2,12,.,TRBV14,.,CASSPANYGYTF,TGTGCCAGCAGCCCCGCGAATTATGGCTACACCTTC
TRBJ2-3,16,.,TRBV4-1,TRBD1,CASSRTGGSITDTQYF,TGCGCCAGCAGCCGTACAGGGGGAAGCATCACAGATACGCAGTATTTT
TRBJ1-1,15,few,TRBV5-4,.,CASSLERRLNTEAFF,TGTGCCAGCAGCTTGGAGCGGAGGTTGAACACTGAAGCTTTCTTT
TRBJ2-1,15,.,TRBV7-3,.,CASSLTRDTHNEQFF,TGTGCCAGCAGCTTGACCCGGGACACTCACAATGAGCAGTTCTTC
TRBJ2-5,13,.,TRBV7-2,.,CASSPRGQETQYF,TGTGCCAGCAGCCCCCGGGGCCAAGAGACCCAGTACTTC
TRBJ2-3,15,few,TRBV7-9,.,CASTPRAGPTDTQYF,TGTGCCAGCACCCCTCGGGCAGGGCCCACAGATACGCAGTATTTT
TRBJ1-5,12,few,TRBV19,.,CASSTPEGQGHF,TGTGCCAGTAGTACCCCCGAAGGCCAGGGGCATTTT
TRBJ2-7,13,few,TRBV2,TRBD1,CASSWDREYEQYF,TGTGCCAGCAGTTGGGACAGGGAATACGAGCAGTACTTC
TRBJ2-5,11,few,TRBV2,.,CASSTYGTQYF,TGTGCCAGCAGTACCTATGGGACCCAGTACTTC
TRBJ1-5,15,few,TRBV2,.,CASSEETVSNQPQHF,TGTGCCAGCAGTGAAGAAACGGTGAGCAATCAGCCCCAGCATTTT
TRBJ2-2,16,.,TRBV9,.,CASSPWTPFNTGELFF,TGTGCCAGCAGCCCTTGGACACCCTTTAACACCGGGGAGCTGTTTTTT
TRBJ2-1,17,few,TRBV4-3,TRBD1,CASSQSLEGASYNEQFF,TGCGCCAGCAGCCAATCTCTTGAGGGGGCCTCCTACAATGAGCAGTTCTTC
TRBJ2-7,14,.,TRBV18,.,CASSLGRERNEQYF,TGTGCCAGCTCACTAGGCCGGGAAAGGAACGAGCAGTACTTC
TRBJ2-3,14,.,TRBV7-9,TRBD1,CASSLSQGADTQYF,TGTGCCAGCAGCTTAAGCCAGGGGGCAGATACGCAGTATTTT
TRBJ1-2,12,few,TRBV2,.,CASIQGADGYTF,TGTGCCAGCATACAGGGTGCTGATGGCTACACCTTC
TRBJ1-1,16,few,TRBV7-3,TRBD1,CASSFQGQGSGTEAFF,TGTGCCAGCAGCTTCCAAGGACAGGGATCGGGCACTGAAGCTTTCTTT
TRBJ2-5,11,few,TRBV2,.,CASNAGETQYF,TGTGCCAGCAACGCAGGAGAGACCCAGTACTTC
TRBJ2-3,13,.,TRBV5-1,.,CASRRQSTDTQYF,TGCGCCAGCAGACGACAGAGCACAGATACGCAGTATTTT
TRBJ2-1,13,few,TRBV29-1,TRBD2,CSALAGSGDEQFF,TGCAGCGCGTTAGCGGGGTCTGGGGATGAGCAGTTCTTC
TRBJ2-5,14,few,TRBV28,TRBD1,CASSFLSGGETQYF,TGTGCCAGCAGTTTCCTTTCAGGGGGAGAGACCCAGTACTTC
TRBJ1-1,15,.,TRBV9,.,CASSVGQGPETEAFF,TGTGCCAGCAGCGTAGGTCAGGGGCCGGAAACTGAAGCTTTCTTT
TRBJ2-7,16,.,TRBV4-2,.,CASSHYLGDRTYEQYF,TGTGCCAGCAGCCACTACCTGGGAGACAGGACCTACGAGCAGTACTTC
TRBJ2-5,13,.,TRBV2,.,CASSGGIQETQYF,TGTGCCAGCAGTGGAGGGATCCAAGAGACCCAGTACTTC
TRBJ2-7,15,.,TRBV19,TRBD1,CASSNAGTVTYEQYF,TGTGCCAGTAGTAATGCCGGGACAGTGACCTACGAGCAGTACTTC
TRBJ2-1,15,.,TRBV15,TRBD1,CATSRDPGQYNEQFF,TGTGCCACCAGCAGAGATCCGGGACAGTACAATGAGCAGTTCTTC
TRBJ2-7,15,few,TRBV5-1,TRBD1,CASSRGTGRTYEQYF,TGCGCCAGCAGCCGAGGGACAGGGAGGACCTACGAGCAGTACTTC
TRBJ2-1,14,.,TRBV7-2,TRBD2,CASSLVGTSGTRFF,TGTGCCAGCAGCTTAGTGGGGACTAGCGGGACTCGGTTCTTC
TRBJ2-2,12,few,TRBV10-3,.,CAIHQGTGELFF,TGTGCCATCCATCAGGGGACCGGGGAGCTGTTTTTT
TRBJ2-7,11,.,TRBV28,.,CASKSPGEQYF,TGTGCCAGCAAGTCCCCAGGCGAGCAGTACTTC
TRBJ2-1,14,few,TRBV5-1,.,CASSQTGSDNEQFF,TGCGCCAGCAGCCAAACGGGGTCTGACAATGAGCAGTTCTTC
TRBJ2-3,15,.,TRBV30,TRBD1,CACLLGTGGTDTQYF,TGTGCCTGTCTTCTCGGGACAGGGGGCACAGATACGCAGTATTTT
TRBJ2-1,12,few,TRBV7-8,.,CASSSLPNEQFF,TGTGCCAGCAGCTCACTCCCCAATGAGCAGTTCTTC
TRBJ1-6,14,few,TRBV30,.,CAWSARRGSSPLHF,TGTGCCTGGAGTGCCCGACGGGGATCTTCACCCCTCCACTTT
TRBJ1-1,15,.,TRBV9,.,CASSAQGFMNTEAFF,TGTGCCAGCAGCGCACAGGGCTTCATGAACACTGAAGCTTTCTTT
TRBJ2-4,12,.,TRBV4-2,TRBD1,CASGQGVDIQYF,TGTGCCAGCGGTCAGGGGGTAGACATTCAGTACTTC
TRBJ1-2,12,.,TRBV11-2,.,CASSFTGHGYTF,TGTGCCAGCAGCTTCACAGGGCATGGCTACACCTTC
TRBJ1-1,15,.,TRBV15,.,CATSRGVRGNTEAFF,TGTGCCACCAGCAGAGGGGTCAGGGGAAACACTGAAGCTTTCTTT
TRBJ1-1,14,.,TRBV18,.,CASSPPSMNTEAFF,TGTGCCAGCTCACCACCCAGTATGAACACTGAAGCTTTCTTT
TRBJ1-2,16,few,TRBV4-3,TRBD1,CASSQEARDRVAGYTF,TGCGCCAGCAGCCAAGAGGCTCGGGACAGGGTGGCTGGCTACACCTTC
TRBJ1-2,14,.,TRBV13,.,CASSLGRPAYGYTF,TGTGCCAGCAGCTTAGGCAGGCCGGCCTATGGCTACACCTTC
TRBJ1-4,14,.,TRBV5-1,TRBD1,CASSPQGAQEKLFF,TGCGCCAGCAGCCCACAGGGGGCTCAAGAAAAACTGTTTTTT
TRBJ1-5,12,.,TRBV2,.,CASTGGGQPQHF,TGTGCCAGCACCGGGGGTGGTCAGCCCCAGCATTTT
TRBJ2-7,15,.,TRBV27,.,CASSRQGILPYEQYF,TGTGCCAGCAGTCGGCAGGGGATATTACCCTACGAGCAGTACTTC
TRBJ2-5,15,few,TRBV7-2,TRBD2,CASSSRTSGQETQYF,TGTGCCAGCAGCTCCCGGACTAGCGGGCAAGAGACCCAGTACTTC
TRBJ1-6,13,few,TRBV2,TRBD1,CASSADRGPPLHF,TGTGCCAGCAGTGCCGACAGGGGCCCACCCCTCCACTTT